This T cell receptor beta chain was captured in a study of T cell repertoires in cytomegalovirus infection. TCRdb passed the reads through MiXCR, listing each CDR3 protein once. The sample lists approximately 910,000 distinct CDR3 sequences; about a third were seen once. To note about this clonotype: Its matching antigen is unknown.

Trimming pared 4 bases from V and 0 bases from J, leaving 16 bases between. Germline V gene data show CDR1 as LNHDA and CDR2 as SQIVND (reference sequence). The length of the CDR3 is 17 residues. Sequences were derived from cultured CD8+ T cells from PBMCs, sampled from culture after CMV antigen stimulation. The chain has TRBV19 and TRBJ2-1; no clear D. The receptor's source is a human donor in good health (CMV status not recorded). Some clones in this sample may be carry-over from other donors' samples. CDR3 sequence reads: CASSKGRAQSSYNEQFF. CDR3 coding DNA: TGTGCCAGTAGTAAAGGACGGGCACAGAGCTCCTACAATGAGCAGTTCTTC.